Listed here is a single T cell receptor beta chain. The antigen remains unidentified. Germline assignment: CDR1 SQVTM and CDR2 ANQGSEA. The CDR3 consists of 13 residues. With V trimmed by 4 bases and J by 6 bases, 3 bases remained unmatched. The record originates from a study of shared clonotypes between healthy human individuals. CD45RO-negative, CCR7-positively selected cells formed the naive CD8 fraction, excluding terminally differentiated effector memory CD45RA+ cells. There were no recent acute infections or vaccinations among the donors, who were healthy HIV-negative adults. Genomic DNA belonging to each subset was distributed in equal measure over several immunoSEQ plates. The table came from immunoSEQ multiplex PCR; TCRdb's copy has only in-frame clones and leaves some out. The table has 1.5 million to 2.5 million clones, over 85% seen once. Regarding the study as a whole: Sampling covered nothing but blood. Tissue TCR repertoires likely differ from those found in blood.

V usage is TRBV29-1 and J usage is TRBJ1-2; 12 positions match TRBD1. The sequence came from a man between 18 and 29 years old in good health. Sequenced input: naive CD8+ T cells sorted from blood. The CDR3 protein is CSVAGQGAHGYTF. In nucleotides, the CDR3 is TGCAGCGTTGCGGGACAGGGGGCGCATGGCTACACCTTC.